This paragraph reports one T cell receptor beta chain. What it recognizes is unknown. The CDR3 extends over 14 amino acids. V was cut by 8 bases and J by 3 bases, with 16 bases left in between. Germline V CDR1 and CDR2: MNHEY, SVGAGI. The sample comes from a study of T cell responses to AZD1222 COVID-19 vaccine. Study details: Pooled in the analysis were second doses at about 4 or about 12 weeks.

General observations from the study: Variant regions that are unmutated are reportedly the target of nearly half of spike-specific TCRs. Repertoires in all cases were sampled only once the peak T cell response had passed. Donors in the cohort were predominantly white British and more often female, and clonal diversity was possibly underestimated.

The repertoire was sequenced with immunoSEQ multiplex PCR; TCRdb's copy has only in-frame clones and lacks some. Of approximately 160,000 clones in the sample, about 92% were seen once. The starting material was peripheral blood, obtained on day 0 of AZD1222 vaccination. The chain is built from TRBV6-5 and TRBJ1-1; unclear D gene. The source of this sequence is an adult in good health. CDR3 nucleotide sequence: TGTGCCAGCGGGTTGGGAGGGAGCGACACTGAAGCTTTCTTT. Protein product: CASGLGGSDTEAFF.